These T cell receptor beta chains were read from a single sample in a study of PD-1 blockade in classical Hodgkin lymphoma. Produced via immunoSEQ multiplex PCR; TCRdb's table is partial and in-frame only. The table includes over 10,000 clones, approximately 86% detected once. The sample here was peripheral blood mononuclear cells (PBMCs), taken at baseline. The receptors here all came from a human donor with classical Hodgkin lymphoma. Both conserved end residues are part of each CDR3. D genes are given only for firm matches. Not every row has a clone size; where given, it reads once, few, many or a size class.

v_call: TRBV5-1; cdr3_length: 16; d_call: -; clone_size: -; j_call: TRBJ2-7; cdr3_aa: CASSFGTNVAGYEQYF; cdr3_nt: TGCGCCAGCAGCTTTGGGACCAATGTTGCCGGGTACGAGCAGTACTTC
v_call: TRBV7-9; cdr3_length: 13; d_call: -; clone_size: -; j_call: TRBJ1-1; cdr3_aa: CASSFLQGRRAFF; cdr3_nt: TGTGCCAGCAGCTTTCTTCAGGGCCGGAGGGCTTTCTTT
v_call: TRBV6-6; cdr3_length: 14; d_call: -; clone_size: -; j_call: TRBJ1-5; cdr3_aa: CASSYSGGNQPQHF; cdr3_nt: TGTGCCAGCAGTTACTCCGGCGGTAATCAGCCCCAGCATTTT
v_call: TRBV6-5; cdr3_length: 14; d_call: -; clone_size: -; j_call: TRBJ2-5; cdr3_aa: CASSKGVSPETQYF; cdr3_nt: TGTGCCAGCAGCAAAGGTGTATCCCCAGAGACCCAGTACTTC
v_call: TRBV7-6; cdr3_length: 13; d_call: -; clone_size: few; j_call: TRBJ1-5; cdr3_aa: CASSSARHQPQHF; cdr3_nt: TGTGCCAGCAGCTCCGCGCGGCATCAGCCCCAGCATTTT
v_call: TRBV27; cdr3_length: 15; d_call: -; clone_size: -; j_call: TRBJ1-6; cdr3_aa: CASSPRDTRNSPLHF; cdr3_nt: TGTGCCAGCAGTCCCCGGGACACCCGGAATTCACCCCTCCACTTT
v_call: TRBV15; cdr3_length: 24; d_call: -; clone_size: -; j_call: TRBJ2-3; cdr3_aa: CATSLTWTVGLRPNSSGITDTQYF; cdr3_nt: TGTGCCACCAGTCTCACCTGGACAGTAGGCCTCCGCCCGAACTCTAGCGGAATCACAGATACGCAGTATTTT
v_call: TRBV11-2; cdr3_length: 14; d_call: TRBD1; clone_size: -; j_call: TRBJ1-3; cdr3_aa: CASSLGTAGNTIYF; cdr3_nt: TGTGCCAGCAGCTTGGGGACAGCTGGAAACACCATATATTTT
v_call: TRBV10-1; cdr3_length: 16; d_call: TRBD1; clone_size: -; j_call: TRBJ2-5; cdr3_aa: CASSESYRGSKETQYF; cdr3_nt: TGCGCCAGCAGTGAGTCGTACAGGGGATCGAAAGAGACCCAGTACTTC
v_call: TRBV5-7; cdr3_length: 15; d_call: -; clone_size: -; j_call: TRBJ2-1; cdr3_aa: CASTPWWGGPNEQFF; cdr3_nt: TGTGCCAGCACCCCCTGGTGGGGGGGCCCCAATGAGCAGTTCTTC
v_call: TRBV2; cdr3_length: 13; d_call: -; clone_size: -; j_call: TRBJ2-7; cdr3_aa: CASSSGRAYEQYF; cdr3_nt: TGTGCCAGCAGTTCGGGACGGGCCTACGAGCAGTACTTC
v_call: TRBV13; cdr3_length: 14; d_call: -; clone_size: few; j_call: TRBJ1-2; cdr3_aa: CASSLAGVNYGYTF; cdr3_nt: TGTGCCAGCAGCCTTGCAGGGGTCAACTATGGCTACACCTTC
v_call: TRBV27; cdr3_length: 13; d_call: -; clone_size: -; j_call: TRBJ2-1; cdr3_aa: CASSPLGPEGQFF; cdr3_nt: TGTGCCAGCAGTCCCCTAGGACCCGAGGGGCAGTTCTTC
v_call: TRBV29-1; cdr3_length: 13; d_call: TRBD1; clone_size: -; j_call: TRBJ1-1; cdr3_aa: CSAPDRANTEAFF; cdr3_nt: TGCAGCGCCCCGGACAGGGCGAACACTGAAGCTTTCTTT
v_call: TRBV6-1; cdr3_length: 15; d_call: -; clone_size: -; j_call: TRBJ2-6; cdr3_aa: CASVPLRSGANVLTF; cdr3_nt: TGTGCCAGTGTTCCCCTCCGCTCTGGGGCCAACGTCCTGACTTTC